These T cell receptor beta chains were read from a single sample in a study of T cells in localized non-small cell lung cancer. Libraries were prepared by immunoSEQ multiplex PCR; TCRdb keeps only in-frame clonotypes and omits some of them. In the table there are about 34,000 clones, 85% to 95% of which are singletons. Source: peripheral blood, taken before any cancer treatment. Receptors were obtained from a woman aged 40 to 75 with stage I lung adenocarcinoma. Each CDR3 is given with its conserved first and last residue. A D gene is named only where the DNA matches it firmly. Rows may omit the clone size; those that give it use once, few, many or a size class.

>TRBV4-3|NA|TRBJ1-4|NA
CASSRNSGGDEKLFF
TGCGCCAGCAGCCGGAACTCGGGAGGGGATGAAAAACTGTTTTTT
>TRBV7-2|NA|TRBJ2-3|NA
CASSHQTGDTQYF
TGTGCCAGCAGCCACCAAACTGGAGATACGCAGTATTTT
>TRBV4-2|NA|TRBJ2-7|NA
CASSQTVVKRRGPYEQYF
TGTGCCAGCAGCCAAACTGTGGTAAAAAGGCGGGGCCCCTACGAGCAGTACTTC
>TRBV29-1|NA|TRBJ1-1|NA
CSVTWAGVSNTEAFF
TGCAGCGTGACCTGGGCCGGAGTGAGTAACACTGAAGCTTTCTTT
>TRBV15|NA|TRBJ2-6|NA
CATSRETTEAFFSGANVLTF
TGTGCCACCAGCAGGGAAACCACCGAGGCATTTTTCTCTGGGGCCAACGTCCTGACTTTC
>TRBV2|NA|TRBJ2-1|NA
CASAYRNGGGGTYNEQFF
TGTGCCAGCGCATACCGCAACGGGGGCGGGGGCACCTACAATGAGCAGTTCTTC
>TRBV27|TRBD2|TRBJ2-1|NA
CASRYKREGRINEQFF
TGTGCCAGCAGATACAAGCGGGAGGGCCGCATCAATGAGCAGTTCTTC
>TRBV10-3|NA|TRBJ2-1|NA
CAISVGSVLFDEQFF
TGTGCCATCAGTGTCGGCTCAGTTTTATTTGATGAGCAGTTCTTC
>TRBV6-5|NA|TRBJ1-1|NA
CASRYDQGMNTEAFF
TGTGCCAGCAGGTATGATCAGGGAATGAACACTGAAGCTTTCTTT
>TRBV4-1|TRBD1|TRBJ1-5|NA
CASSHEEQGARQPRHF
TGCGCCAGCAGCCACGAAGAACAGGGGGCGCGACAGCCCCGGCATTTT
>TRBV18|NA|TRBJ1-1|NA
CASSPFAGAPSSGTEAFF
TGTGCCAGCTCACCATTTGCCGGGGCTCCCAGCTCGGGAACTGAAGCTTTCTTT
>TRBV13|NA|TRBJ2-7|NA
CASSLGIRGTYEQYF
TGTGCCAGCAGCTTAGGGATCAGGGGTACCTACGAGCAGTACTTC
>TRBV5-4|TRBD1|TRBJ1-1|once
CASSLHPSTGVTEAFF
TGTGCCAGCAGCTTACATCCCTCGACAGGGGTGACTGAAGCTTTCTTT
>TRBV19|TRBD2|TRBJ2-1|medium-sized
CASSMTSGSYNEQFF
TGTGCCAGTAGTATGACTAGCGGCTCCTACAATGAGCAGTTCTTC
>TRBV2|NA|TRBJ2-5|NA
CASSPWDSQYF
TGTGCCAGCAGCCCGTGGGACTCCCAGTACTTC
>TRBV5-4|NA|TRBJ2-6|NA
CASSQPTGPGNGANVLTF
TGTGCCAGCAGCCAACCGACAGGTCCAGGGAATGGGGCCAACGTCCTGACTTTC
>TRBV5-1|TRBD1|TRBJ2-5|NA
CASSRTQDRGRTQYF
TGCGCCAGCAGCCGGACTCAGGACAGGGGGAGGACCCAGTACTTC
>TRBV28|NA|TRBJ1-6|once
CASSPPGGIYNSPLHF
TGTGCCAGCAGTCCTCCGGGGGGGATTTATAATTCACCCCTCCACTTT
>TRBV4-3|TRBD1|TRBJ2-7|NA
CASSPNPVTGVEQYF
TGCGCCAGCAGCCCCAACCCCGTGACAGGGGTCGAGCAGTACTTC
>TRBV2|NA|TRBJ1-2|NA
CASSEHSRGGYTF
TGTGCCAGCAGTGAGCACAGTCGAGGGGGCTACACCTTC
>TRBV7-2|NA|TRBJ2-1|NA
CASSSPRGHEQFF
TGTGCCAGCAGCTCCCCCAGAGGACACGAGCAGTTCTTC
>TRBV29-1|NA|TRBJ1-1|few
CSVLRALNTEAFF
TGCAGCGTTCTCAGGGCCTTGAACACTGAAGCTTTCTTT
>TRBV6-5|NA|TRBJ1-1|NA
CASRPNMGAPKAFF
TGTGCCAGCAGGCCTAATATGGGAGCCCCTAAAGCTTTCTTT
>TRBV6-1|TRBD1|TRBJ1-5|NA
CASSDLGRGLVNQPQHF
TGTGCCAGCAGTGATCTGGGCAGGGGGCTGGTAAATCAGCCCCAGCATTTT
>TRBV20-1|NA|TRBJ1-2|NA
CSAKGYGYTF
TGCAGTGCAAAGGGCTATGGCTACACCTTC
>TRBV28|NA|TRBJ2-7|once
CASSLYAGGYSYEQYF
TGTGCCAGCAGTTTATATGCAGGGGGGTACTCCTACGAGCAGTACTTC
>TRBV29-1|NA|TRBJ2-2|NA
CSVQSQGNTGELFF
TGCAGCGTTCAGTCTCAGGGGAACACCGGGGAGCTGTTTTTT
>TRBV5-4|NA|TRBJ2-3|few
CASSETSTDTQYF
TGTGCCAGCAGCGAGACTAGCACAGATACGCAGTATTTT
>TRBV29-1|TRBD1|TRBJ1-2|NA
CSVGQGSYGYTF
TGCAGCGTGGGACAGGGGAGCTATGGCTACACCTTC
>TRBV9|TRBD2|TRBJ2-1|NA
CASSAGGARYNEQFF
TGTGCCAGCAGCGCCGGGGGGGCGAGGTACAATGAGCAGTTCTTC
>TRBV5-1|TRBD2|TRBJ2-5|NA
CASSLTSGHQETQYF
TGCGCCAGCAGCTTGACTAGCGGGCACCAAGAGACCCAGTACTTC
>TRBV18|TRBD1|TRBJ1-1|NA
CASSRQGETTEAFF
TGTGCCAGCTCACGACAGGGGGAGACCACTGAAGCTTTCTTT
>TRBV6-5|NA|TRBJ1-6|NA
CASSYSQSVDSPLHF
TGTGCCAGCAGTTACTCGCAGTCAGTAGATTCACCCCTCCACTTT
>TRBV15|TRBD1|TRBJ1-5|NA
CATSRGRDRGQRQPQHF
TGTGCCACCAGCAGAGGACGGGATAGGGGGCAACGACAGCCCCAGCATTTT
>TRBV18|NA|TRBJ2-7|NA
CASSPFRDNYEQYF
TGTGCCAGCTCACCGTTCCGGGACAACTACGAGCAGTACTTC
>TRBV19|NA|TRBJ2-5|NA
CASSISVQETQYF
TGTGCCAGTAGTATAAGCGTTCAGGAGACCCAGTACTTC
>TRBV5-5|TRBD2|TRBJ2-3|NA
CASSSSGTSGAVTDTQYF
TGTGCCAGCAGCTCGTCCGGGACTAGCGGGGCAGTCACAGATACGCAGTATTTT
>TRBV5-1|NA|TRBJ2-2|NA
CASSAQGGATGELFF
TGCGCCAGCAGCGCCCAAGGGGGGGCAACCGGGGAGCTGTTTTTT
>TRBV7-3|NA|TRBJ2-3|NA
CASSSLVGSGAQYF
TGTGCCAGCAGCTCCCTGGTCGGTAGCGGAGCGCAGTATTTT
>TRBV19|NA|TRBJ1-5|NA
CASSIRGPNQPQHF
TGTGCCAGTAGTATCAGGGGTCCCAATCAGCCCCAGCATTTT
>TRBV4-3|TRBD1|TRBJ2-7|NA
CASSQGTGGGEQYF
TGCGCCAGCAGCCAAGGGACAGGGGGAGGCGAGCAGTACTTC
>TRBV5-1|NA|TRBJ2-6|NA
CASSSSTLSGANVLTF
TGCGCCAGCAGCTCATCGACCCTCTCTGGGGCCAACGTCCTGACTTTC
>TRBV11-2|NA|TRBJ2-1|NA
CASSFTGSPYNEQFF
TGTGCCAGCAGCTTTACGGGAAGCCCCTACAATGAGCAGTTCTTC
>TRBV27|NA|TRBJ1-5|once
CASSPQWDQPRHF
TGTGCCAGCAGCCCGCAGTGGGATCAGCCCCGGCATTTT
>TRBV15|NA|TRBJ1-1|NA
CATGGLRAEAFF
TGTGCCACCGGGGGGCTAAGGGCTGAAGCTTTCTTT
>TRBV6-5|TRBD2|TRBJ2-5|few
CASNLAGGLPETQYF
TGTGCCAGCAACTTAGCGGGGGGGCTGCCAGAGACCCAGTACTTC
>TRBV10-2|NA|TRBJ2-7|NA
CASSESIPPITYEQYF
TGCGCCAGCAGTGAGTCAATCCCACCAATAACCTACGAGCAGTACTTC
>TRBV18|NA|TRBJ2-1|NA
CASSREASYNEQFF
TGTGCCAGCTCACGCGAAGCGTCATACAATGAGCAGTTCTTC
>TRBV2|NA|TRBJ1-1|NA
CASSGAGVSGTEAFF
TGTGCCAGCAGTGGGGCTGGGGTCTCTGGGACTGAAGCTTTCTTT
>TRBV7-9|NA|TRBJ2-2|once
CASSLSTGELFF
TGTGCCAGCAGCCTTTCCACCGGGGAGCTGTTTTTT
>TRBV7-9|NA|TRBJ1-3|NA
CASSSSGGNTIYF
TGTGCCAGCAGCTCCTCCGGGGGAAACACCATATATTTT
>TRBV7-2|TRBD2|TRBJ2-3|NA
CASSLGLAGAQRPYF
TGTGCCAGCAGCTTAGGGCTAGCGGGGGCCCAACGCCCGTATTTT
>TRBV11-2|NA|TRBJ1-4|NA
CASSFIDEKLFF
TGTGCCAGCAGCTTCATCGACGAAAAACTGTTTTTT
>TRBV5-1|NA|TRBJ1-1|NA
CASSPEQMWGNTEAFF
TGCGCCAGCAGCCCCGAGCAGATGTGGGGGAACACTGAAGCTTTCTTT
>TRBV7-2|TRBD1|TRBJ2-5|NA
CASSLDRARETQYF
TGTGCCAGCAGCTTGGACAGGGCCCGAGAGACCCAGTACTTC
>TRBV7-2|TRBD2|TRBJ2-7|NA
CASSPGLVIEQYF
TGTGCCAGCAGCCCGGGACTAGTTATCGAGCAGTACTTC
>TRBV25-1|TRBD1|TRBJ2-3|NA
CASSGDWTGQTDTQYF
TGTGCCAGCAGTGGGGACTGGACAGGGCAGACAGATACGCAGTATTTT